This T cell receptor (beta chain) was observed in a study of blood T cells in healthy people across ages. The sample holds many counts of this clonotype. Through a sample-barcoded 5' primer and a J-beta primer mix, a second PCR was run for roughly 7 to 12 cycles. A 12-random-nucleotide template-switch adaptor tagged each cDNA molecule. TCRdb passed the 5' RACE reads through MiXCR, listing each CDR3 protein once. The profile shows approximately 320,000 distinct CDR3 sequences, roughly 29% of them singletons. Losses at the gene ends were 1 base for V and 0 bases for J; bases not matched to a gene: 2. This CDR3 contains 16 residues. The germline V gene has CDR1 MDHEN and CDR2 SYDVKM. The sample providers were healthy Caucasian people from Russia, aged roughly 6 to 90.

This receptor was taken from a woman aged 70 to 79 in good health. This chain uses TRBV28 with TRBJ2-1; 8 bases fit TRBD2. Sequencing input: blood. This CDR3 reads CASSLLAGSSYNEQFF. The CDR3 bases are TGTGCCAGCAGTTTATTAGCGGGGAGCTCCTACAATGAGCAGTTCTTC.